A selection of T cell receptor beta chains follows, all from one sample in a study of early T cells in non-severe SARS-CoV-2 infection. TCRdb re-called the 5' RACE reads through MiXCR, storing one row per CDR3 protein. This sample yields tens of thousands of distinct CDR3 sequences, of which around an eighth are seen a single time; around 3% belongs to the top ten. The sample comprised whole blood. The receptor set was obtained from an adult who was a healthcare worker with PCR-confirmed SARS-CoV-2 infection or an uninfected control (not recorded which). Each CDR3 is given with its conserved first and last residue. A D gene is named only where the DNA matches it firmly. Rows may omit the clone size; those that give it use once, few, many or a size class.

j_call clone_size v_call d_call cdr3_nt cdr3_aa
TRBJ2-7 few TRBV29-1 - TGCAGCGTTGAAGATGCTGTTTTTGGGTACGAGCAGTACTTC CSVEDAVFGYEQYF
TRBJ2-2 - TRBV6-2/TRBV6-3 - TGTGCCAGCAGTTACGCCCCCACCGGGGAGCTGTTTTTT CASSYAPTGELFF
TRBJ1-2 many TRBV10-3 - TGTGCCATCAGTGGGGGACGGGAGAACTATGGCTACACCTTC CAISGGRENYGYTF
TRBJ2-2 - TRBV11-2 - TGTGCCAGCAGCTTATACTCCTTGGACACCGGGGAGCTGTTTTTT CASSLYSLDTGELFF
TRBJ1-4 - TRBV30 - TGTGCCTGGACCTCAGGGGCAGGGCGTAATGAAAAACTGTTTTTT CAWTSGAGRNEKLFF
TRBJ2-5 few TRBV27 TRBD2 TGTGCCAGCAGTAAACTAGCGGGGCGCGAGACCCAGTACTTC CASSKLAGRETQYF
TRBJ2-1 - TRBV5-1 - TGCGCCAGCGGAGGCCAACCTTCCGGTAGCTACAATGAGCAGTTCTTC CASGGQPSGSYNEQFF
TRBJ2-3 few TRBV7-8 - TGTGCCAGCATCTTAGACCTAGCGACAGATACGCAGTATTTT CASILDLATDTQYF
TRBJ2-4 many TRBV27 - TGTGCCAGCAGTTTGGGGAGTGGAGGGGGCAAAAACATTCAGTACTTC CASSLGSGGGKNIQYF
TRBJ1-1 many TRBV7-9 - TGTGCCAGCAGCCCCACACCGGTGGGGGCGTACACTGAAGCTTTCTTT CASSPTPVGAYTEAFF